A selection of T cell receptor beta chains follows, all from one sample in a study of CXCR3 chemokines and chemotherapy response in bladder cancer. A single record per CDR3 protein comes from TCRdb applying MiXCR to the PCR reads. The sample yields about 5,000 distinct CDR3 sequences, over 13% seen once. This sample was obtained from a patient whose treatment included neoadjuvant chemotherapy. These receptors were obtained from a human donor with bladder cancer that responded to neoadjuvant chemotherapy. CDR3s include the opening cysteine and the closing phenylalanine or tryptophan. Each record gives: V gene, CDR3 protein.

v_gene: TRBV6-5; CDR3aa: CASSYRPNTEAFF
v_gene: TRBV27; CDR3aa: CASSLGDPEGNGYTF
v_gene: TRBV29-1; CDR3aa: CSVGEGVMNTEAFF
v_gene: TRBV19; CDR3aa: CASRGYQGNTEAFF
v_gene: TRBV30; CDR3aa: CAWESGLSSYNEQFF
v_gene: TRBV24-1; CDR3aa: CATSDPLAGRSSGTQYF
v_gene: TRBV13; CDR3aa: CASSPRTGKPFF
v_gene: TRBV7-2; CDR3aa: CASSLDIQGHQPQHF
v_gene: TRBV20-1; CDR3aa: CSATGQGNSPLHF
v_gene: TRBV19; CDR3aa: CASMVVGVAARGTEAFF
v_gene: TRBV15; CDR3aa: CATSGDRATNEKLFF
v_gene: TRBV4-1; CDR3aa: CASSQDNRGFGLGNTIYF
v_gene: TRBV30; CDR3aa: CAGRTASGNTIYF
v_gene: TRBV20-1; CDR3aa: CSALPGGRTDTQYF
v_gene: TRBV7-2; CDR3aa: CASSSGQLPGELFF
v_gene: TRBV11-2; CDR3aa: CASSLWASGTTGELFF
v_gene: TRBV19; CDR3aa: CASSSTGTPLATQYF
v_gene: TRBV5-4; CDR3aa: CASSPGRGEQYF
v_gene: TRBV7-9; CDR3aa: CASSFRATDPDTQYF
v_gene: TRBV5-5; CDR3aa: CASSLVPLAGKDETQYF
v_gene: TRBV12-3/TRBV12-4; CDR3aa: CASRQGAGIAAFF
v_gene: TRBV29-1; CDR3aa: CSTVSGSREQYF
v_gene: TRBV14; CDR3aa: CASSLLAGGVYNEQFF
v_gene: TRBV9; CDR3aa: CASSVGAGVRNEQFF
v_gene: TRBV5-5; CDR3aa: CASSILSTDTQYF
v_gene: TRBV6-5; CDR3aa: CASSYRTGGDHYGYTF
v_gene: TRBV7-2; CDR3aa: CASSLGTSSGNTIYF
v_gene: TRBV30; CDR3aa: CAWQNLGGLAVNEQFF
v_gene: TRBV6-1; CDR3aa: CASSGIQGANYGYTF
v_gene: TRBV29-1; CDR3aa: CSVKLGYEQYF
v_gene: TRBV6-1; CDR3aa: CASSLSVSYEQYF
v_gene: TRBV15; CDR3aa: CATSRDRGLSTDTQYF
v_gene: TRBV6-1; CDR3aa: CASSEEGGRGETQYF
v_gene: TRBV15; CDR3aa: CATSRDRTSYSNQPQHF
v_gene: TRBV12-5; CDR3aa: CASGLYAGTEAFF
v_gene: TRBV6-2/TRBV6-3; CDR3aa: CASTPGTGELFF
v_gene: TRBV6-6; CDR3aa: CASTKYRARANVLTF
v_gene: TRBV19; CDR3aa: CASSIGRTIGAGELFF
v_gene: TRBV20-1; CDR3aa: CSARTGSEQFF
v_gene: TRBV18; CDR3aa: CASSPNSARSTDTQYF
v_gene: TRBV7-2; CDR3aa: CASSFTTGRAYEQYF
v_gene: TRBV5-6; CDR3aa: CASSPDRNYGYTF
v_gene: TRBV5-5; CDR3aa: CASSRGGTAYEQYF
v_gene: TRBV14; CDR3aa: CASSQDFGARDTQYF
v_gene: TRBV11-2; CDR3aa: CASSLEQGREAFF
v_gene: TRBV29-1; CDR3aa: CSVVQGSSYNEQFF
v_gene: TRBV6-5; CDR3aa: CASSLTGMIQGAGNTIYF
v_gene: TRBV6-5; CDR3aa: CASSRGLAVNTGELFF
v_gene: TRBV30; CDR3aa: CAWSGGASYGYTF
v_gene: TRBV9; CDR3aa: CASQGLYTDTQYF
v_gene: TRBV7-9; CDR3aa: CASSLIQGAYEQYF